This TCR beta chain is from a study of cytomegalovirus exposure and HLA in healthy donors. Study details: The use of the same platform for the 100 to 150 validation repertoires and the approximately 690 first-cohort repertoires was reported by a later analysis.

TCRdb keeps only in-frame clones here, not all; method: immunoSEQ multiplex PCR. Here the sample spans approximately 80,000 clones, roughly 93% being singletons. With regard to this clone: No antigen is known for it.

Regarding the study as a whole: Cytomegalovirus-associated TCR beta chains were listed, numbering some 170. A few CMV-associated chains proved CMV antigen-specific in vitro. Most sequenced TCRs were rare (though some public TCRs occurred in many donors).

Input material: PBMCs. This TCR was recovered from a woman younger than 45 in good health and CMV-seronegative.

As DNA, the CDR3 is TGTGCCAGCAGTGAGCGGGACGCCCCGGCACATACGCAGTATTTT. This encodes CASSERDAPAHTQYF. The chain employs TRBV2 and TRBJ2-3; D may be TRBD2 (6 bases). Trimming pared 3 bases from V and 7 bases from J, leaving 17 bases between. CDR1 SNHLY and CDR2 FYNNEI come from the germline V gene. The CDR3 totals 15 residues.